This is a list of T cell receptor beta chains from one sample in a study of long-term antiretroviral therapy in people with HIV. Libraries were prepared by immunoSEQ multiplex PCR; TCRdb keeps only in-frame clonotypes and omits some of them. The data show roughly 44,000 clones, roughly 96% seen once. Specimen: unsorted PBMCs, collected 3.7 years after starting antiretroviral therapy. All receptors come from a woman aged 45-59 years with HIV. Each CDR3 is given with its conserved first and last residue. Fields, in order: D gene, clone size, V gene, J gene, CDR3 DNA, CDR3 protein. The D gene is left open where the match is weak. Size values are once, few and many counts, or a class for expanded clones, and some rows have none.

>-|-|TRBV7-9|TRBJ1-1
TGTGCCAGCAGATACTCGGACTCGGACACTGAAGCTTTCTTT
CASRYSDSDTEAFF
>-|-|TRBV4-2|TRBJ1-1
TGTGCCAGCAGCCAAGCCGGGCCGGGCACTGAAGCTTTCTTT
CASSQAGPGTEAFF
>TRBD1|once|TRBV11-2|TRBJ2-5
TGTGCCAGCAGCGGGGGGACAGGGGGCCTGGAGACCCAGTACTTC
CASSGGTGGLETQYF
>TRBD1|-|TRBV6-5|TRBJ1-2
TGTGCCAGCAGCGACGCGAGGGGGCTACGCTACACCTTC
CASSDARGLRYTF
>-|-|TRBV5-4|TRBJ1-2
TGTGCCAGCAGCTTGGAGCGTCATGGCTACACCTTC
CASSLERHGYTF
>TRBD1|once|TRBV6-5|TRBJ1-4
TGTGCCAGCAAAATGGACAGGGCCGCTGAAAAACTGTTTTTT
CASKMDRAAEKLFF
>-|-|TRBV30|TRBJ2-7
TGTGCCTGGAGTATTAGGGGCGGTGAGCAGTACTTC
CAWSIRGGEQYF
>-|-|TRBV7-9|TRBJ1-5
TGTGCCAGCAGCAAGGGAGGGGTTGACAATCAGCCCCAGCATTTT
CASSKGGVDNQPQHF
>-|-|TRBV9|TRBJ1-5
TGTGCCAGCAGCGTAGGAGGGGGCAATCAGCCCCAGCATTTT
CASSVGGGNQPQHF
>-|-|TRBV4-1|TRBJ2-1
TGCGCCAGCAGCCAAGATTGGGGACAAAGTGAGCAGTTCTTC
CASSQDWGQSEQFF
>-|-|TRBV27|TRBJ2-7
TGTGCCAGCAGTTTTCGGGCAGACGTTCACTACGAGCAGTACTTC
CASSFRADVHYEQYF
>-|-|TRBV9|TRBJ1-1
TGTGCCAGCAGCGCCGCGGGGGACACGAACACTGAAGCTTTCTTT
CASSAAGDTNTEAFF
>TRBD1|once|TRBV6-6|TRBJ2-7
TGTGCCAGCACAAACAGGGGTCCTAGCCCCTACGAGCAGTACTTC
CASTNRGPSPYEQYF
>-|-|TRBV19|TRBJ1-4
TGTGCCAGCTCGTACGGGGGGTTGGGTGAAAAACTGTTTTTT
CASSYGGLGEKLFF
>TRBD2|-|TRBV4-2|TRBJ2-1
TGTGCCAGCAGCCAAGATGCCTCTAGACTAGCGGGGCACAATGAGCAGTTCTTC
CASSQDASRLAGHNEQFF
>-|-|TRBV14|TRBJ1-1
TGTGCCAGCAGCCAAGGGGATAAAGGGTATACTGAAGCTTTCTTT
CASSQGDKGYTEAFF
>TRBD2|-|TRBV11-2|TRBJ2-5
TGTGCCAGCAGCTTAGATAGCGGGGGGGCAGAGACCCAGTACTTC
CASSLDSGGAETQYF
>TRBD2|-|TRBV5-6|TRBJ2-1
TGTGCCAGCAGCTCAGCGGGGGGAGTCTACAATGAGCAGTTCTTC
CASSSAGGVYNEQFF
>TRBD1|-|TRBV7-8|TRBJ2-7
TGTGCCAGCAGCCCCTCCCCGGGACAGGGATCCTACGAGCAGTACTTC
CASSPSPGQGSYEQYF
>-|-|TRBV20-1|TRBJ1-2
TGCAGTGCGCGAATCTATGGCTACACCTTC
CSARIYGYTF
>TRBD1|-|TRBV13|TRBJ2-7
TGTGCCAGCAGCCCCCGGGACAGCCTTGGGGAGCAGTACTTC
CASSPRDSLGEQYF
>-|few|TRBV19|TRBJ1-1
TGTGCCAGTACGGGCGATATGAACACTGAAGCTTTCTTT
CASTGDMNTEAFF
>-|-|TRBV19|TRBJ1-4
TGTGCCAGTAGTATGTCCAGTCGTGAAAAACTGTTTTTT
CASSMSSREKLFF
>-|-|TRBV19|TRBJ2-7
TGTGCCAGTAGTACCCAGGGGCGGCCGGTCTCCTACGAGCAGTACTTC
CASSTQGRPVSYEQYF